The rows below give T cell receptor beta chains drawn from one sample of a study of cytomegalovirus exposure and HLA in healthy donors. Assay used: immunoSEQ multiplex PCR; TCRdb lists only in-frame clones, some missing. Of about 140,000 clones in the sample, 82% were seen once. The sequenced sample consisted of PBMCs. The receptors come from a woman aged 40 to 50 in good health and CMV-seronegative. CDR3s include the opening cysteine and the closing phenylalanine or tryptophan. The D gene is left open where the match is weak. The listing skips clone size in some rows; elsewhere it reads once, few, many or a size class.

TRBV18	few	TRBJ1-1	TRBD1	TGTGCCAGCTCAAAGCCGACAGGGTTAAGGCAAGGTGGAGTATCTGAAGCTTTCTTT	CASSKPTGLRQGGVSEAFF
TRBV5-1	.	TRBJ2-7	.	TGCGCCAGCAGCTTCAGGGTCGGGTACGAGCAGTACTTC	CASSFRVGYEQYF
TRBV7-2	.	TRBJ1-5	.	TGTGCCAGCAGCTTCAAAGGGGGGGGAACCCAGCCCCAGCATTTT	CASSFKGGGTQPQHF
TRBV7-2	.	TRBJ2-1	TRBD2	TGTGCCAGCAGCTTAAGCGGGAGGTCTTACAATGAGCAGTTCTTC	CASSLSGRSYNEQFF
TRBV4-3	.	TRBJ2-1	TRBD1	TGCGCCAGCAGCCCTGGGGGACAGGGTTTCATTTTCTCCTACAATGAGCAGTTCTTC	CASSPGGQGFIFSYNEQFF
TRBV7-9	.	TRBJ2-2	TRBD2	TGTGCCAGCAGGGACCGGACTAGCGGGAGATTATCCGGGGAGCTGTTTTTT	CASRDRTSGRLSGELFF
TRBV2	.	TRBJ2-3	TRBD1	TGTGCCAGCAGTTCGCGGACAGGGGGCACAGATACGCAGTATTTT	CASSSRTGGTDTQYF
TRBV5-1	.	TRBJ2-5	.	TGCGCCAGCAGCTCAGTCCACAGGGTGGAGACCCAGTACTTC	CASSSVHRVETQYF
TRBV5-6	once	TRBJ1-5	.	TGTGCCAGCAGCTATAGCCAGACTAATCAGCCCCAGCATTTT	CASSYSQTNQPQHF
TRBV4-1	.	TRBJ1-1	.	TGCGCCAGCAGCCAAGAACACGGGGGAACTGAAGCTTTCTTT	CASSQEHGGTEAFF
TRBV18	few	TRBJ1-2	TRBD1	TGTGCCAGCTCACCCCCCGGGACAGGGGGCTTCGACTACACCTTC	CASSPPGTGGFDYTF
TRBV9	.	TRBJ2-1	TRBD2	TGTGCCAGCAGCGTCCTGGGAGGGACCTACAATGAGCAGTTCTTC	CASSVLGGTYNEQFF
TRBV11-2	.	TRBJ1-3	.	TGTGCCAGCAGCTTTGACAGACTCTCTGGAAACACCATATATTTT	CASSFDRLSGNTIYF
TRBV28	.	TRBJ1-3	.	TGTGCCAGCAGTTTCTACTCCGGGACATTGGGAAACACCATATATTTT	CASSFYSGTLGNTIYF
TRBV6-1	.	TRBJ2-1	.	TGTGCCAGCAGTGAAGGGGTGGGAGTGAACTACAATGAGCAGTTCTTC	CASSEGVGVNYNEQFF
TRBV28	few	TRBJ1-1	TRBD1	TGTGCCAGCAGTTCGGGGGACAGAAACACTGAAGCTTTCTTT	CASSSGDRNTEAFF
TRBV4-2	.	TRBJ2-7	.	TGTGCCAGCAGCCAAGGGGAGGGGGGGGTCTCCTACGAGCAGTACTTC	CASSQGEGGVSYEQYF
TRBV4-2	once	TRBJ2-3	.	TGTGCCAGCAGCCAAGTATCTGGCGGCGCAGATACGCAGTATTTT	CASSQVSGGADTQYF
TRBV5-5	.	TRBJ2-5	TRBD1	TGTGCCAGCAGAACTACAGGGGGCGAACTCCAAGAGACCCAGTACTTC	CASRTTGGELQETQYF
TRBV28	.	TRBJ2-7	.	TGTGCCAGCAGTTTATCACCAGGGGGGTACGAGCAGTACTTC	CASSLSPGGYEQYF
TRBV7-9	.	TRBJ1-1	TRBD1	TGTGCCAGCAGCCGAAGGACAGGGACGAACACTGAAGCTTTCTTT	CASSRRTGTNTEAFF
TRBV28	.	TRBJ1-5	TRBD1	TGTGCCAGCAGTTCCCCCGTTTTGGGCAGGGGGGCAGGCAATCAGCCCCAGCATTTT	CASSSPVLGRGAGNQPQHF
TRBV27	.	TRBJ1-3	TRBD1	TGTGCCAGCGGGACAGGGGCTCGAAACACCATATATTTT	CASGTGARNTIYF
TRBV6-5	.	TRBJ2-5	.	TGTGCCAGCAGTTACCCAGGGTTGGAGACCCAGTACTTC	CASSYPGLETQYF
TRBV27	.	TRBJ1-6	TRBD1	TGTGCCAGCAGTTTATACTACGTCCCGGGACAGAATTCACCCCTCCACTTT	CASSLYYVPGQNSPLHF
TRBV7-8	once	TRBJ2-1	.	TGTGCCAGCAGCCCCCCCGGGGAGCGATTTGAGCAGTTCTTC	CASSPPGERFEQFF
TRBV5-1	.	TRBJ2-7	TRBD2	TGCGCCAGCAGCTTTGGAGCGGGGTTCTACGAGCAGTACTTC	CASSFGAGFYEQYF
TRBV28	.	TRBJ2-1	TRBD2	TGTGCCAGCAGTTTTAGTACGGGTAGCGGGGGGTACAATGAGCAGTTCTTC	CASSFSTGSGGYNEQFF
TRBV28	.	TRBJ1-2	.	TGTGCCAGCAGTTCGAGTTGGACAGCCGAATATGGCTACACCTTC	CASSSSWTAEYGYTF
TRBV4-2	once	TRBJ1-1	.	TGTGCCAGCAGCCAAGGCCTTTCCCGACAGCTTAGGGACACTGAAGCTTTCTTT	CASSQGLSRQLRDTEAFF
TRBV19	.	TRBJ2-7	TRBD1	TGTGCCAGTAGCCAAGGGCCGGGACAGCGGCCCTCCTACGAGCAGTACTTC	CASSQGPGQRPSYEQYF
TRBV4-1	few	TRBJ2-7	TRBD2	TGCGCCAGCAGCCAAGAGCCACCGTACAAGCTAGCGGGATGGGAGCAGTACTTC	CASSQEPPYKLAGWEQYF
TRBV18	few	TRBJ2-3	.	TGTGCCAGCTCACCCCGGGGCAGGGGTGGCACAGATACGCAGTATTTT	CASSPRGRGGTDTQYF
TRBV11-2	few	TRBJ2-7	TRBD1	TGTGCCAGCAGTTCCGACAGGGGCAACGAGCAGTACTTC	CASSSDRGNEQYF
TRBV5-4	few	TRBJ2-5	TRBD1	TGTGCCAGCAGCTTGGACACAGGGGGCGCCAAGACCCAGTACTTC	CASSLDTGGAKTQYF
TRBV5-1	.	TRBJ2-7	.	TGCGCCAGCAGCTCACTACCCACAGGTGAAGCCGAGCAGTACTTC	CASSSLPTGEAEQYF
TRBV29-1	once	TRBJ2-7	.	TGCAGCATACAAACACGTGACAGTTCCCACGAGCAGTACTTC	CSIQTRDSSHEQYF
TRBV2	once	TRBJ2-4	.	TGTGCCAGCAGTTCTGGATACCAGGGTTTCGCCAAAAACATTCAGTACTTC	CASSSGYQGFAKNIQYF
TRBV18	.	TRBJ1-5	.	TGTGCCAGCTCACCACCGGGGCAGGGCAATCAGCCCCAGCATTTT	CASSPPGQGNQPQHF
TRBV7-2	once	TRBJ1-5	.	TGTGCCAGCAGCCCCAACACCCATCAGCCCCAGCATTTT	CASSPNTHQPQHF
TRBV19	.	TRBJ1-1	TRBD1	TGTGCCAGTAGACGACAGGGAAGCCACACTGAAGCTTTCTTT	CASRRQGSHTEAFF
TRBV4-3	.	TRBJ1-4	TRBD1	TGCGCCAGCAGTCCCGGACAGGCGTCTAATGAAAAACTGTTTTTT	CASSPGQASNEKLFF
TRBV7-9	.	TRBJ2-2	.	TGTTCCAGCAGCTTAGGGCACCTGAACACCGGGGAGCTGTTTTTT	CSSSLGHLNTGELFF
TRBV7-9	.	TRBJ2-7	.	TGTGCCAGCAGCCTAGTAGTGAGCTCCTACGAGCAGTACTTC	CASSLVVSSYEQYF
TRBV30	.	TRBJ1-1	.	TGTGCCTGGAGTGTGGGAGAGGGAACTGAAGCTTTCTTT	CAWSVGEGTEAFF
TRBV10-1	.	TRBJ1-1	TRBD1	TGCGCCAGCAGCAGGGACAGGAACACTGAAGCTTTCTTT	CASSRDRNTEAFF
TRBV9	.	TRBJ2-2	TRBD1	TGTGCCAGCAGCGCCCGGACAGGGGGATTCACCGGGGAGCTGTTTTTT	CASSARTGGFTGELFF
TRBV9	once	TRBJ2-3	.	TGTGCCAGCAGCGTGGCAGGGACAGATACGCAGTATTTT	CASSVAGTDTQYF
TRBV28	.	TRBJ1-5	.	TGTGCCAGCAGTTCCGGGGGGAGGTATCAGCCCCAGCATTTT	CASSSGGRYQPQHF
TRBV28	.	TRBJ2-1	TRBD2	TGTGCCAGCAGAGACCTAGCGGGAGAGAGCTCCTACAATGAGCAGTTCTTC	CASRDLAGESSYNEQFF
TRBV4-3	.	TRBJ1-4	.	TGCGCCAGCAGCCAAGACCGGGCCTTAAGCGGTGAAAAACTGTTTTTT	CASSQDRALSGEKLFF
TRBV2	.	TRBJ2-3	.	TGTGCCAGCAGTGAAAGAGGAGTTGTCAGGGAAGATACGCAGTATTTT	CASSERGVVREDTQYF
TRBV14	.	TRBJ2-2	.	TGTGCCAGCAGCGCCTACAGGGTTCCGAACACCGGGGAGCTGTTTTTT	CASSAYRVPNTGELFF
TRBV5-1	.	TRBJ2-7	TRBD1	TGCGCCAGCAGCTTGGGGACAGGGGGGTACGAGCAGTACTTC	CASSLGTGGYEQYF
TRBV27	.	TRBJ2-1	TRBD2	TGTGCCACCAGCCCGGGACTAGCGATCCATGAGCAGTTCTTC	CATSPGLAIHEQFF
TRBV6-1	.	TRBJ2-1	.	TGTGCCAGCAGTGACAGCGGGTCTTACAATGAGCAGTTCTTC	CASSDSGSYNEQFF
TRBV27	.	TRBJ2-7	TRBD2	TGTGCCACCCGTGGACTAGCGGAACCATTTTACGAGCAGTACTTC	CATRGLAEPFYEQYF